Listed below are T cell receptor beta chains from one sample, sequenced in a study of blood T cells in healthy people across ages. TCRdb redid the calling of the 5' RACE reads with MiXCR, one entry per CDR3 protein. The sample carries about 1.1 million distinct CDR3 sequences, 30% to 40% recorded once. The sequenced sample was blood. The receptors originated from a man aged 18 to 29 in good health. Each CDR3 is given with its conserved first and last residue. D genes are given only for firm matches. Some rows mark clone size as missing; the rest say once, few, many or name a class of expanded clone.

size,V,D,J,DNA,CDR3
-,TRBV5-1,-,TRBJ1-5,TGTGCCAGCAGCCCGGCCGGTACAGGCAATCAGCCCCAGCATTTT,CASSPAGTGNQPQHF
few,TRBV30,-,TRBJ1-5,TGTGCCTGGAGTACAGGGAATCAGCCCCAGCATTTT,CAWSTGNQPQHF
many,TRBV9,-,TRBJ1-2,TGTGCCAGCAGCGTAGCGGGACGGCGAAACTATGGCTACACCTTC,CASSVAGRRNYGYTF
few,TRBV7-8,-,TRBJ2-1,TGTGCCAGCAGCTTACTGTCCAGCAATGAGCAGTTCTTC,CASSLLSSNEQFF
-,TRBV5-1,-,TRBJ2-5,TGCGCCAGCAGCTTGTCCCAGCGGCAGACCCAGTACTTC,CASSLSQRQTQYF
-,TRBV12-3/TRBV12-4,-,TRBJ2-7,TGTGCCAGCAGTCGATCGACAGGAAAGTCCTACAATGAGCAGTACTTC,CASSRSTGKSYNEQYF
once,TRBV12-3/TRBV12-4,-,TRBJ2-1,TGTGCCAGCAGTTTAGGGGTCGATAGCGGTGAGCAGTTCTTC,CASSLGVDSGEQFF
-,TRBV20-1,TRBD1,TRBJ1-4,TGCAGTGCTAGGGGGACAGGGGGCAAAGGAAAACTGTTTTTT,CSARGTGGKGKLFF
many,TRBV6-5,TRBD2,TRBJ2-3,TGTGCCAGCAGTTACTCGACTAGCGGGGGGGCAGATACGCAGTATTTT,CASSYSTSGGADTQYF
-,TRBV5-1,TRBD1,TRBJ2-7,TGCGCCAGCAGCGGACCGACAGGGCTTTTATTCTCCTACGAGCAGTACTTC,CASSGPTGLLFSYEQYF
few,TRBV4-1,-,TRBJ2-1,TGCGCCAGCAGCCAAGTCAGCGGGCGGGGCGACTCCTACAATGAGCAGTTCTTC,CASSQVSGRGDSYNEQFF
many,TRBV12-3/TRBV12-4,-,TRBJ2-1,TGTGCCAGCAGTACGGGGGAAGGGACTCGCTCCTACAATGAGCAGTTCTTC,CASSTGEGTRSYNEQFF
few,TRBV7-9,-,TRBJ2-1,TGTGCCAGCAGCTACCCCCGGGGGGCTGTCTCCTACAATGAGCAGTTCTTC,CASSYPRGAVSYNEQFF
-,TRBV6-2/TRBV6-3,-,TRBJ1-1,TGTGCCAGCAGCCCCGCCCCGGGACTTAACACTGAAGCTTTCTTT,CASSPAPGLNTEAFF
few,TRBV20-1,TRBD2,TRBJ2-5,TGCAGTGCTATGGATGATAGCGGGGGACTGGAGACCCAGTACTTC,CSAMDDSGGLETQYF
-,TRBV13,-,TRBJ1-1,TGTGCCAGCAGCGTGGGGGCTCGGAACACTGAAGCTTTCTTT,CASSVGARNTEAFF
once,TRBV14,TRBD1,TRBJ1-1,TGTGCCAGCAGCCTTCACCGACAGGGGGATACTGAAGCTTTCTTT,CASSLHRQGDTEAFF
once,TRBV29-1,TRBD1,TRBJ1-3,TGCAGCGTCAGCAGGGGGAACACCATATATTTT,CSVSRGNTIYF
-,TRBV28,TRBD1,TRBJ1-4,TGTGCCAGCAGTTTATTGGCCCGGTTTTCAGGGGGCGTAAATGAAAAACTGTTTTTT,CASSLLARFSGGVNEKLFF
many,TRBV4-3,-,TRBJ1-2,TGCGCCAGCAGCCGCCAGACAGGAGGCTATGGCTACACCTTC,CASSRQTGGYGYTF
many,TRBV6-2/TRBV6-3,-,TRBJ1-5,TGTGCCAGCAGTTACGAAGCTTATCAGCCCCAGCATTTT,CASSYEAYQPQHF
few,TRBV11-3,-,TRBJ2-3,TGTGCCAGCAGCTTAGGAGTCCCCGAGAGTACGCAGTATTTT,CASSLGVPESTQYF
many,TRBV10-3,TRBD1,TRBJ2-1,TGTGCCATCAGCCCTCCCGGGACAGGGGGGAATGAGCAGTTCTTC,CAISPPGTGGNEQFF
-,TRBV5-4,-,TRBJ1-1,TGTGCCAGCAGCTTAGGACAGACCAATGAAGCTTTCTTT,CASSLGQTNEAFF
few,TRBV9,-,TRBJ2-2,TGTGCCAGCAGCGTAGGGAAGTTCGCGAACACCGGGGAGCTGTTTTTT,CASSVGKFANTGELFF
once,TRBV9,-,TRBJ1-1,TGTGCCAGCAGCGTAGGGGACACCGTGAACACTGAAGCTTTCTTT,CASSVGDTVNTEAFF
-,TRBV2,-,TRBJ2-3,TGTGCCAGCAGTGAGAACAGGGACACAGATACGCAGTATTTT,CASSENRDTDTQYF
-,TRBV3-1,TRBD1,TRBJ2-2,TGTGCCAGCAGCCAATCTGGGACAGGGAAAGTATTAGGGGAGCTGTTTTTT,CASSQSGTGKVLGELFF
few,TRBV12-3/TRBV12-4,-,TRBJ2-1,TGTGCCAGCAGGCCCATAGCGGACTCCTACAATGAGCAGTTCTTC,CASRPIADSYNEQFF
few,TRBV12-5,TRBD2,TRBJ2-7,TGTGCTAGTGGTTTGAGTAGCGGGTACACCTACAATGAGCAGTACTTC,CASGLSSGYTYNEQYF
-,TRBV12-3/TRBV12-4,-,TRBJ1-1,TGTGCCAGCAGTTTTTCAGCAGCGAACACTGAAGCTTTCTTT,CASSFSAANTEAFF
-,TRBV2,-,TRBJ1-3,TGTGCCAGCAGTGCCCCGACCGGCTCTGGAAACACCATATATTTT,CASSAPTGSGNTIYF
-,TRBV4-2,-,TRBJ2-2,TGTGCCAGCGGCCGCCGACAGGACACCGGGGAGCTGTTTTTT,CASGRRQDTGELFF